The 8 T cell receptor beta chains below all came from one sample that was sequenced in a study of CD8+CD57+ T cells in acquired aplastic anemia. Genomic DNA served as template for TCR beta VDJ and CDR3 profiling. Via MiXCR, TCRdb re-called the reads, giving one row per CDR3 protein. The table shows some 47,000 distinct CDR3 sequences, with about two thirds occurring only once. The specimen was sorted CD4+, CD8+, or CD8+CD57+ T cells (not recorded which) from PBMCs. All receptors derive from a human donor in good health, serving as a control.

J is TRBJ2-1 and V is TRBV5-4, with D maybe TRBD1 (5 bases). CDR3 length: 14 amino acids. V was trimmed by 4 bases and J by 3 bases, leaving 11 bases between them. Germline-derived CDR1 and CDR2 are SGHNT and YYREEE (reference sequence). The CDR3 protein is CASSPTDYYNEQFF. CDR3 bases: TGTGCCAGCAGCCCGACAGATTACTACAATGAGCAGTTCTTC.

In this sample, this clonotype turned up once. The chain combines TRBV29-1 with TRBJ1-1; D is undetermined. Per the germline V gene, CDR1 is SQVTM and CDR2 is ANQGSEA. Trimming shortened V by 5 bases and J by 2 bases, and 9 bases separated the two germline ends. This CDR3 comprises 12 residues. The CDR3 nucleotides are TGCAGCGTTTCCGGTAGAAACACTGAAGCTTTCTTT. Translation: CSVSGRNTEAFF.

The chain is built from TRBV6-5 and TRBJ2-5; a weak D match, TRBD2 (5 bases). Trimming removed 4 bases at V and 5 bases at J, with 8 bases between. Germline V gene data show CDR1 as MNHEY and CDR2 as SVGAGI. This CDR3 comprises 12 residues. For the CDR3, the DNA is TGTGCCAGCAGTTGGCGAGGGGAGACCCAGTACTTC. As protein: CASSWRGETQYF.

Notes on this clonotype: Sequence at one end of the junction differs from germline and may be a read error. V is TRBV19 and J is TRBJ2-4; D is perhaps TRBD1 (5 bases). Germline CDR1 LNHDA, CDR2 SQIVND (reference sequence). This CDR3 is 14 amino acids long. Here the CDR3 DNA reads TGCGCCAGTAGTATTGGCAAAGGGGTTAACACTCAGTACTTC. As protein: CASSIGKGVNTQYF.

V is TRBV7-9 and J is TRBJ1-1; the D is unclear. Trimming shortened V by 0 bases and J by 10 bases, and 12 bases separated the two germline ends. Germline values: CDR1 SEHNR, CDR2 FQNEAQ (reference sequence). The CDR3 consists of 13 residues. DNA for the CDR3: TGTGCCAGCAGCTTAGCCGAGTGTCTGGCAGCTTTCTTT. Residues: CASSLAECLAAFF.

The rearrangement joins TRBV7-2 to TRBJ1-5; tentative D call: TRBD1 (6 bases). The CDR3 is made up of 13 amino acids. The V end was cut by 11 bases, the J end by 4 bases, with 15 bases between. CDR1 and CDR2 (germline): SGHTA, FQGNSA. Here the CDR3 reads CAGARTANQPQHF. The CDR3 DNA is TGTGCCGGAGCCCGGACAGCTAATCAGCCCCAGCATTTT.

This chain uses TRBV19 with TRBJ2-3; possibly TRBD2 for D (5 bases). The CDR3 has 14 amino acids. Germline lookup yields CDR1 LNHDA and CDR2 SQIVND (reference sequence). Trimming took 6 bases from V and 0 from J, leaving 10 bases between them. The CDR3 region has the DNA TGTGCCAGTAGCTTGGACTGGAGCACAGATACGCAGTATTTT. Amino acids: CASSLDWSTDTQYF.

The V call is TRBV25-1, the J call TRBJ1-1, with D hard to call. V lost 4 bases and J lost 1, with 7 bases in between. The CDR3 is 13 amino acids. Germline V lookup: CDR1 MGHDK, CDR2 SYGVNS. CDR3 region: CASSVTGNTEAFF. CDR3 sequence (DNA): TGTGCCAGCAGTGTGACTGGGAACACTGAAGCTTTCTTT.